This T cell receptor (beta chain) was observed in a study of OX40 agonist ivuxolimab in advanced cancers. V shed 5 bases and J shed 6 bases, with 12 bases lying between them. This CDR3 has 13 residues. If patients had autoimmune disease history or systemic immunosuppression, they were excluded. Some clones are missing from TCRdb's copy, which holds only in-frame ones; the method was immunoSEQ multiplex PCR. The data hold tens of thousands of clones, with around four fifths observed a single time. With respect to this clone: The antigen is not known.

Study-level points and caveats: Normalized T-cell clonal expansion was also low in some nonresponders. Dose levels from 0.1 to 3.0 mg/kg saw CD4+ and CD8+ blood T cells expand clonally by week 6.

The chain employs TRBV5-3 and TRBJ2-1; D ambiguous. TRBV5-3 is flagged as an ORF with uncertain function. Sequencing used CD4+ or CD8+ T cells sorted from blood, obtained in a trial of the OX40 agonist ivuxolimab. This TCR was recovered from an adult with an advanced solid tumor such as melanoma, head and neck, liver or kidney cancer. CDR3 DNA sequence: TGTGCCAGAAGGGGTGAACTAATCAATGAGCAGTTCTTC. Residues: CARRGELINEQFF.